Sequencing of this TCR beta chain was carried out in a study of T cells expressing NK-cell markers. Study information: It was sorted CD3+CD56+NKG2C+, CD3+CD56+NKG2C- and CD3+CD56-NKG2C+ T cells that supplied the TCR beta repertoires. The study sequenced eight donors, seven HCMV-seropositive and one seronegative.

With respect to this clonotype: No antigen is known for it.

Study results and caveats: Unclear, still, was the HCMV specificity of the expanded NKG2C+ T cell clones.

TCR beta libraries carry UMIs added by 5'RACE template switching. TCRdb reprocessed the 5' RACE reads, keeping one entry per CDR3 protein, no DNA. This sample's table has 500,000 to 600,000 distinct CDR3 sequences. The germline V gene encodes CDR1 SGHRS and CDR2 YFSETQ. The CDR3 loop spans 17 amino acids. The receptor was isolated from a man aged 18 to 35 in good health. Material: blood T cells: a sorted CD56 or NKG2C T cell subset, CD4+ or CD8+ T cells, or bulk PBMC T cells (not recorded which). The chain links TRBV5-1 to TRBJ1-1; the D call from TCRdb, TRBD1, cannot be confirmed without DNA. The CDR3 sequence: CASSLALWGRLNTEAFF.